Listed below are T cell receptor beta chains from one sample, sequenced in a study of Ad26.COV2.S vaccination and SARS-CoV-2 variants. Here immunoSEQ multiplex PCR was the method, and the copy in TCRdb shows in-frame clones only, minus some. Of around 380,000 clones in the sample, around 85% are singletons; the top ten hold roughly 3%. The sample here was peripheral blood, taken in a trial of Ad26.COV2.S vaccine versus placebo. These TCRs come from a person between 18 and 60 years old who received the Ad26.COV2.S COVID-19 vaccine or a placebo. Both conserved end residues are part of each CDR3. A D gene is named only where the DNA matches it firmly. Size is stated for part of the rows, as once, few or many counts, or as a class when the clone is expanded.

>TRBV4-2|TRBJ1-5|16|TRBD1|-
CASSQDRQGSYQPQHF
TGTGCCAGCAGCCAAGATCGACAGGGTAGTTATCAGCCCCAGCATTTT
>TRBV6-4|TRBJ2-1|16|TRBD2|few
CASSEFGTSGGNEQFF
TGTGCCAGCAGTGAGTTTGGGACTAGCGGGGGGAATGAGCAGTTCTTC
>TRBV2|TRBJ2-3|15|TRBD1|-
CASSYRDRSTDTQYF
TGTGCCAGCAGTTACCGGGACAGGAGCACAGATACGCAGTATTTT
>TRBV7-6|TRBJ2-1|16|TRBD1|-
CASSSQTGGVYNEQFF
TGTGCCAGCAGCTCGCAGACAGGGGGCGTCTACAATGAGCAGTTCTTC
>TRBV5-1|TRBJ1-2|16|TRBD1|-
CASSATGAVGSYGYTF
TGCGCCAGCAGCGCGACAGGGGCGGTAGGATCCTATGGCTACACCTTC
>TRBV6-5|TRBJ1-1|14|-|once
CASTGTSMNTEAFF
TGTGCCAGCACCGGGACATCGATGAACACTGAAGCTTTCTTT
>TRBV7-9|TRBJ2-3|16|TRBD2|once
CASSLASGRGLYTQYF
TGTGCCAGCAGCTTAGCGTCGGGGAGGGGATTGTATACGCAGTATTTT
>TRBV27|TRBJ1-3|15|-|-
CASSLWGGPGNTIYF
TGTGCCAGCAGTTTATGGGGAGGACCCGGAAACACCATATATTTT
>TRBV7-9|TRBJ2-2|14|-|-
CASSLYGVSGELFF
TGTGCCAGCAGCTTATACGGGGTGTCCGGGGAGCTGTTTTTT
>TRBV6-2/TRBV6-3|TRBJ1-2|13|-|once
CASSYARGDGYTF
TGTGCCAGCAGTTACGCCAGGGGCGATGGCTACACCTTC
>TRBV27|TRBJ1-1|14|-|-
CASSFLGGDTEAFF
TGTGCCAGCAGTTTTTTGGGAGGTGACACTGAAGCTTTCTTT
>TRBV5-1|TRBJ2-3|16|TRBD2|-
CASSRQTGLATDTQYF
TGCGCCAGCAGCCGTCAGACGGGACTAGCGACAGATACGCAGTATTTT
>TRBV2|TRBJ2-5|15|-|-
CASSERVTNQKTQYF
TGTGCCAGCAGTGAAAGGGTGACTAACCAAAAGACCCAGTACTTC
>TRBV27|TRBJ2-7|16|TRBD2|-
CASSYRTSGDPYEQYF
TGTGCCAGCAGTTACCGGACTAGCGGGGATCCCTACGAGCAGTACTTC
>TRBV6-2/TRBV6-3|TRBJ2-6|15|-|-
CASSGVLSGANVLTF
TGTGCCAGCAGTGGGGTTCTCTCTGGGGCCAACGTCCTGACTTTC
>TRBV7-6|TRBJ2-7|15|TRBD1|-
CASSSTGTASYEQYF
TGTGCCAGCAGCTCCACCGGGACAGCCTCCTACGAGCAGTACTTC
>TRBV2|TRBJ1-6|13|-|-
CASRAENNSPLHF
TGTGCCAGCAGGGCAGAAAATAATTCACCCCTCCACTTT
>TRBV7-8|TRBJ1-6|16|TRBD1|-
CASSLNTGTVLTPLHF
TGTGCCAGCAGCCTAAATACCGGGACAGTTCTTACACCCCTCCACTTT
>TRBV6-5|TRBJ1-4|15|TRBD1|-
CASKPDREFGEKLFF
TGTGCCAGCAAACCAGACAGGGAGTTTGGTGAAAAACTGTTTTTT
>TRBV7-9|TRBJ2-1|16|TRBD2|-
CASSPVAGSSYNEQFF
TGTGCCAGCAGCCCCGTAGCGGGGAGCTCCTACAATGAGCAGTTCTTC
>TRBV5-1|TRBJ1-2|14|-|few
CASSTSVLGFGYTF
TGCGCCAGCAGCACCAGTGTATTGGGATTCGGCTACACCTTC
>TRBV5-1|TRBJ2-2|14|TRBD1|-
CASRGTENTGELFF
TGCGCCAGCAGAGGGACAGAGAACACCGGGGAGCTGTTTTTT
>TRBV19|TRBJ1-6|14|-|once
CASSTGHENSPLHF
TGTGCCAGTAGTACAGGACACGAAAATTCACCCCTCCACTTT
>TRBV4-2|TRBJ2-1|15|TRBD2|-
CASSQGSGGANEQFF
TGTGCCAGCAGCCAAGGTAGCGGGGGGGCAAATGAGCAGTTCTTC
>TRBV30|TRBJ1-1|12|-|once
CAWSVPGYEAFF
TGTGCCTGGAGTGTACCGGGATATGAAGCTTTCTTT
>TRBV5-1|TRBJ1-1|15|-|-
CASSLEGTQNTEAFF
TGCGCCAGCAGCTTGGAGGGGACTCAAAACACTGAAGCTTTCTTT
>TRBV7-2|TRBJ1-2|15|TRBD1|-
CASSPGGTDLYGYTF
TGTGCCAGCAGCCCAGGAGGGACAGACCTTTATGGCTACACCTTC
>TRBV21-1|TRBJ2-2|13|-|-
CASSPRQSGELFF
TGTGCCAGCAGCCCCCGACAGAGCGGGGAGCTGTTTTTT
>TRBV30|TRBJ1-1|15|TRBD1|-
CAWSVKGGQRTEAFF
TGTGCCTGGAGTGTTAAAGGGGGCCAGCGCACTGAAGCTTTCTTT
>TRBV27|TRBJ2-3|13|TRBD2|-
CAIRAGVADTQYF
TGTGCCATCCGGGCGGGGGTGGCAGATACGCAGTATTTT
>TRBV2|TRBJ1-4|14|-|-
CASIPREGSEKLFF
TGTGCCAGCATCCCTAGGGAGGGGAGTGAAAAACTGTTTTTT
>TRBV27|TRBJ1-2|13|-|-
CASSAQVNYGYTF
TGTGCCAGCAGTGCGCAGGTTAACTATGGCTACACCTTC
>TRBV2|TRBJ1-2|14|TRBD1|-
CASSVGQGDYGYTF
TGTGCCAGCAGTGTTGGACAGGGAGACTATGGCTACACCTTC
>TRBV11-2|TRBJ2-1|13|-|once
CASSPGSNNEQFF
TGTGCCAGCAGCCCGGGCTCAAACAATGAGCAGTTCTTC
>TRBV2|TRBJ2-7|17|-|-
CASSAQSSGIRSYEQYF
TGTGCCAGCAGTGCCCAATCCTCTGGGATAAGATCCTACGAGCAGTACTTC
>TRBV6-2/TRBV6-3|TRBJ2-6|18|-|-
CASSYLQDRFSGANVLTF
TGTGCCAGCAGTTACCTCCAGGACAGATTCTCTGGGGCCAACGTCCTGACTTTC
>TRBV27|TRBJ2-7|16|-|-
CASSLDLAASSYEQYF
TGTGCCAGCAGCCTAGACCTCGCGGCCAGCTCCTACGAGCAGTACTTC
>TRBV7-9|TRBJ1-1|12|-|-
CASSLGRTEAFF
TGTGCCAGCAGCTTGGGTCGCACTGAAGCTTTCTTT
>TRBV6-5|TRBJ2-3|14|TRBD2|few
CATMGAGARDTQYF
TGTGCCACGATGGGAGCGGGGGCCAGGGATACGCAGTATTTT
>TRBV11-2|TRBJ2-7|16|TRBD2|-
CASTRLAGKRRGEQYF
TGTGCCAGCACCCGACTAGCGGGGAAACGGAGAGGCGAGCAGTACTTC
>TRBV9|TRBJ2-3|16|TRBD2|-
CASSPRGGYIGDTQYF
TGTGCCAGCAGCCCTCGGGGGGGCTATATAGGAGATACGCAGTATTTT
>TRBV20-1|TRBJ1-2|10|-|once
CSALREGYTF
TGCAGTGCCCTCAGGGAAGGCTACACCTTC
>TRBV7-9|TRBJ2-1|14|TRBD1|-
CASSLQGVTPEQFF
TGTGCCAGCAGCTTACAGGGGGTAACACCTGAGCAGTTCTTC
>TRBV5-8|TRBJ1-1|15|TRBD1|-
CASSLDRGLHTEAFF
TGTGCCAGCAGCTTGGACAGGGGGCTACACACTGAAGCTTTCTTT
>TRBV30|TRBJ2-1|11|-|-
CAWGRDNEQFF
TGTGCCTGGGGCAGGGATAATGAGCAGTTCTTC
>TRBV30|TRBJ1-2|14|TRBD1|-
CAWRPQGPQGGYTF
TGTGCCTGGAGACCACAGGGGCCGCAGGGGGGCTACACCTTC
>TRBV4-3|TRBJ2-7|13|-|few
CASSQVTDSEQYF
TGCGCCAGCAGCCAAGTAACAGACAGCGAGCAGTACTTC
>TRBV5-4|TRBJ1-6|16|-|-
CASSTRAKGDNSPLHF
TGTGCCAGCAGCACCCGGGCCAAAGGTGATAATTCACCCCTCCACTTT
>TRBV3-1/TRBV3-2|TRBJ2-5|15|-|-
CASSQDSEVDGTQYF
TGTGCCAGCAGCCAAGACTCTGAGGTAGACGGGACCCAGTACTTC
>TRBV7-9|TRBJ1-1|13|-|-
CASGNRDNTEAFF
TGTGCCAGCGGGAACAGGGATAACACTGAAGCTTTCTTT
>TRBV6-5|TRBJ2-7|15|TRBD1|-
CASSYSPGQRDEQYF
TGTGCCAGCAGTTACAGTCCGGGACAGAGAGACGAGCAGTACTTC
>TRBV6-6|TRBJ2-7|14|TRBD2|-
CASSYGGGTKEQYF
TGTGCCAGCAGTTACGGCGGGGGTACCAAAGAGCAGTACTTC